This T cell receptor (beta chain) derives from a study of Ad26.COV2.S vaccination and SARS-CoV-2 variants. Profiling relied on immunoSEQ multiplex PCR, and the TCRdb table lists in-frame clones only, not all of them. The sample yields 330,000 or so clones, 90% seen once. Looked up from germline, CDR1 is MNHEY and CDR2 is SVGEGT. The V and J ends lost 0 bases and 6 bases respectively, with 21 bases between them. CDR3 length equals 18 residues. This sample's treatment: some 20 received Ad26.COV2.S at low or high dose, single or two shots; roughly five received placebo; per-sample allocation not given. On day 63 after the first injection, vaccine and placebo recipients gave samples. In Boston, an adult donor aged 18-55 years took part.

The material sequenced was peripheral blood, taken in a trial of Ad26.COV2.S vaccine versus placebo. This clonotype was obtained from a person aged 18-65 years who received the Ad26.COV2.S COVID-19 vaccine or a placebo. The chain links TRBV6-2 or TRBV6-3 to TRBJ2-1, with D possibly being TRBD2 (6 bases). CDR3 DNA sequence: TGTGCCAGCAGTTACTCGAGCGGTGGGGACTCCGACCCCAATGAGCAGTTCTTC. It is translated as CASSYSSGGDSDPNEQFF.